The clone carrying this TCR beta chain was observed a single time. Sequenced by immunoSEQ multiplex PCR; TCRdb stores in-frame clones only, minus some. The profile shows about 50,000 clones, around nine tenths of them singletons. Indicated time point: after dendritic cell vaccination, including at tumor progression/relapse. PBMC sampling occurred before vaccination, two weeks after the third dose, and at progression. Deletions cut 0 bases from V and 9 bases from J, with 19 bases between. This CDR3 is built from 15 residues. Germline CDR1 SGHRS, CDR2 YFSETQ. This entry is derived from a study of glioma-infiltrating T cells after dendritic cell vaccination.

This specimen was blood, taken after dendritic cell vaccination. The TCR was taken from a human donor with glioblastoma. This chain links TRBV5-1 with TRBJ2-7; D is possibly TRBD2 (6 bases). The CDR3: CASSLGSGLRDGQYF. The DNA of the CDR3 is TGCGCCAGCAGCTTGGGGTCGGGACTTCGGGACGGGCAGTACTTC. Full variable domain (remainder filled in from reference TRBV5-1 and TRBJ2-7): KAGVTQTPRYLIKTRGQQVTLSCSPISGHRSVSWYQQTPGQGLQFLFEYFSETQRNKGNFPGRFSGRQFSNSRSEMNVSTLELGDSALYLCASSLGSGLRDGQYFGPGTRLTVT.